This T cell receptor (beta chain) was sequenced for a study of OX40 agonist ivuxolimab in advanced cancers. Study at large: Checkpoint inhibitors had been given previously to around 38% of patients.

Measured with immunoSEQ multiplex PCR; TCRdb has only the in-frame clones, and not every one. The sample shows approximately 67,000 clones, roughly nine tenths of them seen only once. Concerning this clone itself: Other nucleotide sequences from this sample produce the same CDR3.

This CDR3 contains 14 residues. The germline V gene has CDR1 MDHEN and CDR2 SYDVKM. Germline trimming cut 4 bases from V and 8 bases from J; bases unmatched to any gene: 9. The sequence came from an adult with an advanced solid tumor such as melanoma, head and neck, liver or kidney cancer. The specimen comprised CD4+ or CD8+ T cells sorted from blood, sampled in a trial of the OX40 agonist ivuxolimab. The gene calls are TRBV28 and TRBJ1-1; 8 nucleotides agree with TRBD1. CDR3 bases: TGTGCCAGCAGTTCCACAGGGGGTCGAACCGAAGCTTTCTTT. This gives the protein CASSSTGGRTEAFF.